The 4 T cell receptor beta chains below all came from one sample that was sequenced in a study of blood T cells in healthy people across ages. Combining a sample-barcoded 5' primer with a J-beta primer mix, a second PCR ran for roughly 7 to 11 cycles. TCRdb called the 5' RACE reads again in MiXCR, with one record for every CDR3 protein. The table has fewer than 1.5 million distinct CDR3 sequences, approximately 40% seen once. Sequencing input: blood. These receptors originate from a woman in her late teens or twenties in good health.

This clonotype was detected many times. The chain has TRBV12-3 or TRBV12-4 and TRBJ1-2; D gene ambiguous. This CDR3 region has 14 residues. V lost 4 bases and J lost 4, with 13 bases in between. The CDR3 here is CASSSSTDRYGYTF. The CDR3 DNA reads TGTGCCAGCAGTTCTTCTACCGACCGCTATGGCTACACCTTC.

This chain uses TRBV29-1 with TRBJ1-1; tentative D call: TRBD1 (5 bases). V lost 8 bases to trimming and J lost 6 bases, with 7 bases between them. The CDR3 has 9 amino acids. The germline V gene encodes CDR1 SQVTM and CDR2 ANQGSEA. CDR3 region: CSSGPEAFF. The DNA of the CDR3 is TGCAGCTCGGGGCCTGAAGCTTTCTTT.

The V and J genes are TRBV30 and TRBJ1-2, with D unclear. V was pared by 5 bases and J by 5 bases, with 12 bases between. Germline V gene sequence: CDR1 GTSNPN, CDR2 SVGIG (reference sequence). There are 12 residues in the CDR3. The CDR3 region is CAWFVSPYGYTF. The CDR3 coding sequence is TGTGCCTGGTTCGTCAGCCCTTATGGCTACACCTTC.

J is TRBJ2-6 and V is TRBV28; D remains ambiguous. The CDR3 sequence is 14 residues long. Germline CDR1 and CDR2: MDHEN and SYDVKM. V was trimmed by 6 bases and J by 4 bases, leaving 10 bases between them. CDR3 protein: CASRMAGGANVLTF. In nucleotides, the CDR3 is TGTGCCAGCAGGATGGCCGGGGGGGCCAACGTCCTGACTTTC.